The 7 T cell receptor beta chains reported below all come from one sample, sequenced in a study of shared clonotypes between healthy human individuals. Profiled with immunoSEQ multiplex PCR; TCRdb holds only in-frame clones, not every one. The data hold a few hundred thousand clones, with approximately 65% observed a single time. The specimen sequenced was memory CD4+ T cells sorted from blood. As for subset: CD45RA-negative fraction. Source of these receptors: a man aged 25 to 40 in good health.

The V gene is TRBV7-9, the J gene TRBJ2-7, with TRBD2 matching 10 bases. The CDR3 has 16 amino acids. CDR1 is SEHNR, CDR2 FQNEAQ, per germline (reference sequence). J was trimmed by 0 bases and V by 5 bases; bases with no gene match: 7. The CDR3 region is CASSRTSGMFSYEQYF. The CDR3, as DNA: TGTGCCAGCAGCCGAACTAGCGGGATGTTCTCCTACGAGCAGTACTTC.

This clone has more than one count but fewer than ten. The rearrangement links TRBV5-1 to TRBJ2-1; 7 bases line up with TRBD1. V trimming: 6 bases; J trimming: 5 bases; junction bases outside the gene matches: 5. CDR3 length: 13 amino acids. Germline lookup yields CDR1 SGHRS and CDR2 YFSETQ. The CDR3 DNA sequence: TGCGCCAGCACACCGGGACAGAACAATGAGCAGTTCTTC. This codes for CASTPGQNNEQFF.

This sequence joins TRBV5-6 and TRBJ1-2; 10 nucleotides line up with TRBD1. V shed 4 bases and J 6 bases; nucleotides not matched to a gene: 6. The CDR3 totals 14 residues. CDR1 and CDR2 from the germline V gene are SGHDT and YYEEEE. The CDR3 bases are TGTGCCAGCAGCGTGGGACAGGGGACCCATGGCTACACCTTC. Translation gives CASSVGQGTHGYTF.

In this sample, this clone turned up once. The V and J genes are TRBV28 and TRBJ1-5, with D tentatively TRBD1 (5 bases). The CDR3 is 15 residues long. Trimming stripped 5 bases from V and 3 bases from J, with 14 bases between. CDR1 and CDR2 (germline): MDHEN, SYDVKM. CDR3 protein: CASSPGGVYNQPQHF. Written as DNA, the CDR3 is TGTGCCAGCAGTCCGGGGGGGGTCTACAATCAGCCCCAGCATTTT.

The chain's CDR3 is CASSPEHSGELFF. CDR3 nucleotide sequence: TGTGCCAGCAGCCCCGAGCATTCCGGGGAGCTGTTTTTT. The chain couples TRBV5-4 to TRBJ2-2; D is unclear. There are 13 residues in the CDR3. V was pared by 4 bases and J by 6 bases, with 10 bases between. Germline values: CDR1 SGHNT, CDR2 YYREEE (reference sequence).

This chain connects TRBV4-2 to TRBJ2-7; 8 bases map to TRBD2. This CDR3 region has 15 residues. Trimming at V came to 2 bases and at J to 4 bases, leaving 7 bases not matched to a gene. The germline V gene encodes CDR1 LGHNA and CDR2 YNFKEQ. The CDR3 sequence is CASSQRREGGYEQYF. CDR3 nucleotides: TGTGCCAGCAGCCAACGACGGGAGGGAGGATACGAGCAGTACTTC.

This chain links TRBV5-4 with TRBJ2-3, with 7 bases matching TRBD2. The germline V gene encodes CDR1 SGHNT and CDR2 YYREEE (reference sequence). Trimming cost V 4 bases and J 2 bases; bases outside gene matches: 10. This CDR3 is built from 16 residues. CDR3 loop: CASSRARLAVTDTQYF. The CDR3 DNA reads TGTGCCAGCAGCCGGGCTCGGCTAGCGGTCACAGATACGCAGTATTTT.